These 8 T cell receptor beta chains were sequenced from one sample in a study of blood T cell repertoires in COVID-19. Only in-frame clones appear in the TCRdb table, and some are missing; sequencing was by immunoSEQ multiplex PCR. The sample includes some 180,000 clones, 60% to 85% of them seen just once. Sequencing was done on a sample of peripheral blood. The receptors here all came from a woman aged 50 to 65 with active or convalescent COVID-19.

This chain links TRBV4-2 with TRBJ2-7, with a possible D match to TRBD1 (6 bases). Germline-derived CDR1 and CDR2 are LGHNA and YNFKEQ. The V gene lost 0 bases and the J gene lost 3 bases, with 12 bases spanning the gap. The CDR3 consists of 15 residues. This chain's CDR3 is CASSQEAGAYYEQYF. The CDR3 DNA reads TGTGCCAGCAGCCAAGAGGCAGGGGCATACTACGAGCAGTACTTC.

The gene calls are TRBV7-6 and TRBJ1-3; D gene uncertain. In germline, CDR1 is SGHVS, CDR2 FNYEAQ. The CDR3 length is 15 residues. The V gene lost 6 bases and the J gene lost 0 bases, with 12 bases spanning the gap. CDR3 region: CASSLSRSSGNTIYF. CDR3 DNA: TGTGCCAGCAGTTTGAGTCGAAGCTCTGGAAACACCATATATTTT.

The chain combines TRBV30 with TRBJ1-1; D unresolved. The CDR3 runs 13 residues. Germline CDR1 GTSNPN, CDR2 SVGIG (reference sequence). The germline V and J ends were trimmed by 7 bases and 6 bases, with 18 bases remaining between them. The CDR3 reads CASTRRNMPEAFF. CDR3 DNA sequence: TGTGCCTCCACACGGCGGAACATGCCTGAAGCTTTCTTT.

The chain combines TRBV7-2 with TRBJ2-2, with D perhaps matching TRBD2 (5 bases). V was pared by 2 bases and J by 3 bases, with 10 bases between. Germline assignment: CDR1 SGHTA and CDR2 FQGNSA. The CDR3 extends over 15 amino acids. CDR3 protein: CASSLQRQYTGELFF. CDR3 coding DNA: TGTGCCAGCAGCTTACAGCGGCAGTACACCGGGGAGCTGTTTTTT.

V gene TRBV13 combines with J gene TRBJ1-2; TRBD1 matches at 8 bases. The V gene's germline CDR1 is PRHDT and CDR2 FYEKMQ (reference sequence). The CDR3 consists of 19 residues. J was trimmed by 2 bases and V by 2 bases; bases with no gene match: 16. The CDR3 spells CASSLRPSARGQFNYGYTF. In nucleotides, the CDR3 is TGTGCCAGCAGCTTACGGCCCTCGGCCAGGGGGCAGTTCAACTATGGCTACACCTTC.

This clone was detected only once. This rearrangement joins TRBV7-8 to TRBJ2-3; D remains ambiguous. Looked up from germline, CDR1 is SGHVS and CDR2 is FQNEAQ. Trimming stripped 3 bases from V and 1 base from J, with 11 bases between. This CDR3 region has 15 residues. This chain's CDR3 is CASSFRLSGTDTQYF. As DNA, the CDR3 is TGTGCCAGCAGCTTCAGACTTTCTGGCACAGATACGCAGTATTTT.

The J gene is TRBJ1-5, the V gene TRBV18; no definite D call. The V end was cut by 0 bases, the J end by 11 bases, with 11 bases between. The CDR3 has 13 amino acids. The germline V gene encodes CDR1 KGHSH and CDR2 LQKENI. CDR3 DNA: TGTGCCAGCTCACCACCGGGAGGTGGGACCCAGCATTTT. Translated, it gives CASSPPGGGTQHF.

This sequence joins TRBV7-9 and TRBJ2-7; D not resolved. Trimming removed 6 bases at V and 4 bases at J, with 10 bases between. The CDR3 contains 12 residues. Germline CDR1 reads SEHNR; CDR2 reads FQNEAQ (reference sequence). CDR3 DNA: TGTGCCAGCAGTTCCGACGGGTACGAGCAGTACTTC. Translated: CASSSDGYEQYF.